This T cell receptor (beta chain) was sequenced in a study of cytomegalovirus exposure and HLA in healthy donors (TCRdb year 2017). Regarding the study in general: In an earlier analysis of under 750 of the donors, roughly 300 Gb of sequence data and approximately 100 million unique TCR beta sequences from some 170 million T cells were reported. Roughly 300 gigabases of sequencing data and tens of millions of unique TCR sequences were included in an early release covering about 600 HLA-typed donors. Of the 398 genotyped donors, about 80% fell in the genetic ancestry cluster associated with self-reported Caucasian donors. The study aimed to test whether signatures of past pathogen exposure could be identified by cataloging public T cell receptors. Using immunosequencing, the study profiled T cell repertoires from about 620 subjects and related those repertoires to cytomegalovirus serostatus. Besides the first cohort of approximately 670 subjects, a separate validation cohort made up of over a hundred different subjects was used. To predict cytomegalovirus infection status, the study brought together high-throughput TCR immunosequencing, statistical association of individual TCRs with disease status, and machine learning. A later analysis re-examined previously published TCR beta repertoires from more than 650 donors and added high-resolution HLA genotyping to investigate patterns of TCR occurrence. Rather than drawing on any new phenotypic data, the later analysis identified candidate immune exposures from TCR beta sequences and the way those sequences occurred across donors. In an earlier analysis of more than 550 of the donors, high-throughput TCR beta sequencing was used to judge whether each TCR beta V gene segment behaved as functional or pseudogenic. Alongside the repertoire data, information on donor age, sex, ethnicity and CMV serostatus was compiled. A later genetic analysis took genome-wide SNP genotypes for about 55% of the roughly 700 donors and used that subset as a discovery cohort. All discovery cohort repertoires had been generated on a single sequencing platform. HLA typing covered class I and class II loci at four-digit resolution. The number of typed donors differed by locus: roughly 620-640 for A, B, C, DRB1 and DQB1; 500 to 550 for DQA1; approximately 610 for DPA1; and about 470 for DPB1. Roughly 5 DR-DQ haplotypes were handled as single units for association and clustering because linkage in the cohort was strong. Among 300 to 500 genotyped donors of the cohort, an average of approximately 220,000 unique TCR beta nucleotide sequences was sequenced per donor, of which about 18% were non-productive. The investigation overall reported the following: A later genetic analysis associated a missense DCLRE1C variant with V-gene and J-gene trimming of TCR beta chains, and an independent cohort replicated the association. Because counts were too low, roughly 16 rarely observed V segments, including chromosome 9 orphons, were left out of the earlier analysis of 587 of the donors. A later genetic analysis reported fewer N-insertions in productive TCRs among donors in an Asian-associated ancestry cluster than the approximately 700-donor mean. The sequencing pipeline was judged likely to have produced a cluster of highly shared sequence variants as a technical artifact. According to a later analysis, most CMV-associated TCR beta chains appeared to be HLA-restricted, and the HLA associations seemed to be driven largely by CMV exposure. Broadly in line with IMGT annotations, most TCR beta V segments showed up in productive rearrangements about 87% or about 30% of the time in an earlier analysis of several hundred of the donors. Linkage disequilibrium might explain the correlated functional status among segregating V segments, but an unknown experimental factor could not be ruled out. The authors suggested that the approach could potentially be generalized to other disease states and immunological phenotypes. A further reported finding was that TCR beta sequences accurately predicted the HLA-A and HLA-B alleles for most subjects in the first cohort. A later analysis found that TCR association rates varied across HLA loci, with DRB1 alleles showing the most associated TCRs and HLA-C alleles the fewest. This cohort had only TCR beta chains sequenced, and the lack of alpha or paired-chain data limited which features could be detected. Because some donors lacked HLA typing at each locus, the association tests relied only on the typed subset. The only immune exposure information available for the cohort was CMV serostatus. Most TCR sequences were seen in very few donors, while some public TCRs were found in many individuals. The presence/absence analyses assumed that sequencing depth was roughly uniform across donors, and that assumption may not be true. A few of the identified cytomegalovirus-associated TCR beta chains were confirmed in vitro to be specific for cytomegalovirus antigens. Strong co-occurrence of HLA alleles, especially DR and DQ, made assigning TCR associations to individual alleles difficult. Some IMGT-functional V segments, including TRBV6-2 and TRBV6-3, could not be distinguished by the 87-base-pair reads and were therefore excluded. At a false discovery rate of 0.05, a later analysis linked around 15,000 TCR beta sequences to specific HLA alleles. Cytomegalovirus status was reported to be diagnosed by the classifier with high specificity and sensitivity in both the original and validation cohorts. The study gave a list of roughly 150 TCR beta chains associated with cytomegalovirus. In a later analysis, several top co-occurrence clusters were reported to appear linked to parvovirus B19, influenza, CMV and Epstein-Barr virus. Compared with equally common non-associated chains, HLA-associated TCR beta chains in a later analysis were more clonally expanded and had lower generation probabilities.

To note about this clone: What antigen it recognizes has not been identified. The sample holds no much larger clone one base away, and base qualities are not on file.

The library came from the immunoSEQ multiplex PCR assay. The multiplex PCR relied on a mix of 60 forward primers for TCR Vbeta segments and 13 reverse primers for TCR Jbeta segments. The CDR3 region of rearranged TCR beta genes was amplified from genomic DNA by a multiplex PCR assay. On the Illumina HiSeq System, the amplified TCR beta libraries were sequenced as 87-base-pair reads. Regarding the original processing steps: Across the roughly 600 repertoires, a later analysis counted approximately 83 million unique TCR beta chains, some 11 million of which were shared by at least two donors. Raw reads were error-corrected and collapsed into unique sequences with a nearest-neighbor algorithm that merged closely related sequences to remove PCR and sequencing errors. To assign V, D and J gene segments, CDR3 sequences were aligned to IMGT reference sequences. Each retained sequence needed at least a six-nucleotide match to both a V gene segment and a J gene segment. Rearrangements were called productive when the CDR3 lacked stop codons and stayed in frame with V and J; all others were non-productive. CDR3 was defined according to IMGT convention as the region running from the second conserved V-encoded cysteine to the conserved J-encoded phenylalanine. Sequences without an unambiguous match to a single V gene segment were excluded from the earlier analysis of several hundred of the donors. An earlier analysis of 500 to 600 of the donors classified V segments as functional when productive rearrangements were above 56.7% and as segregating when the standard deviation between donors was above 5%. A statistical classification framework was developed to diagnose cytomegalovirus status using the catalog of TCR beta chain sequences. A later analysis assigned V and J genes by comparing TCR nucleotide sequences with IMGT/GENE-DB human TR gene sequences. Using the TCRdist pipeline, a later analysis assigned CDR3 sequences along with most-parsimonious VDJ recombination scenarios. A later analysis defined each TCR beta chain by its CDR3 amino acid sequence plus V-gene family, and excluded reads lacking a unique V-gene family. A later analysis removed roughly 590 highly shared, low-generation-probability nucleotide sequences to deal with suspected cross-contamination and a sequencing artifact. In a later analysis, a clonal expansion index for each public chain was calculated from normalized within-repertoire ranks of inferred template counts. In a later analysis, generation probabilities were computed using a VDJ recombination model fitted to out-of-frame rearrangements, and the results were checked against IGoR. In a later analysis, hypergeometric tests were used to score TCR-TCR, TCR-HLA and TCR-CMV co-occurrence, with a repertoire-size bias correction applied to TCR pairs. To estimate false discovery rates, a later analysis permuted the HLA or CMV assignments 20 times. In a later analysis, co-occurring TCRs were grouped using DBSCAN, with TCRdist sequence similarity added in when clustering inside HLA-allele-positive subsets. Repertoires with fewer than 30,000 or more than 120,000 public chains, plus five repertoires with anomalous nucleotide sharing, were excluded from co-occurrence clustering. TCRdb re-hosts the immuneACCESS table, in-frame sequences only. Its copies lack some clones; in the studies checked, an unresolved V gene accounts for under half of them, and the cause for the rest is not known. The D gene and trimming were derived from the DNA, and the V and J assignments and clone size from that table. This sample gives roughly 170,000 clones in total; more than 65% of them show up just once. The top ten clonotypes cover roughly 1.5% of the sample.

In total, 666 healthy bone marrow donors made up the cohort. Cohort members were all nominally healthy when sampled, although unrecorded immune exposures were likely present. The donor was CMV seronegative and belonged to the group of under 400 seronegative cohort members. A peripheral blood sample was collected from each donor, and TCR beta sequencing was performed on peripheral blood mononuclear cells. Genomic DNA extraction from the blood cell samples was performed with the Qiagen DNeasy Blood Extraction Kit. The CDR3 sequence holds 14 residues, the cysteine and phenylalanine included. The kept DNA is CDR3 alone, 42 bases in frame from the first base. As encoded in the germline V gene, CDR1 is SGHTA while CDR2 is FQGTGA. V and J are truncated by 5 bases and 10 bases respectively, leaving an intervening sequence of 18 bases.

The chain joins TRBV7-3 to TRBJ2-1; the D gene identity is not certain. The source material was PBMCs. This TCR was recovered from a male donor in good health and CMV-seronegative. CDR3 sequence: CASSQASTAKEQFF. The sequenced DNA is TGTGCCAGCAGCCAAGCATCTACAGCTAAGGAGCAGTTCTTC.